Sequencing of this TCR beta chain was carried out in a study of human T cells and chemical hapten exposure. Study summary: It was small differences in pooled library volume that mainly caused per-sample TCR yields to vary. Study-level points and caveats: Compared to controls, expanded TCRs made significantly more large clusters of similar CDR3s.

Described time point: pre-sensitization, week 0. As to treatment: therapeutic diphenylcyclopropenone sensitization with weekly scalp DPC. The CDR3 totals 14 residues. Germline V gene data show CDR1 as LGHDT and CDR2 as YNNKEL (reference sequence). The V segment lost 5 bases and the J segment 4 bases; nucleotides outside the gene matches: 5. MiXCR, run by TCRdb on the RACE reads, gives a single entry per CDR3 protein. The sample contains 95,000 to 150,000 distinct CDR3 sequences, roughly 14% of which appear only once. On this clonotype itself: The antigen remains undetermined.

The sequencing used whole blood, collected in connection with sensitization to the hapten diphenylcyclopropenone (DPC). The chain carries TRBV3-1 and TRBJ2-3; 8 nucleotides match TRBD1. This sequence was found in a woman under 30 with alopecia areata. Some clones in this sample may be carry-over from other donors' samples. The CDR3 nucleotides read TGTGCCAGCAGCTCTGACAGGGGTCCAGATACGCAGTATTTT. Amino acid sequence: CASSSDRGPDTQYF.